The sequence of this T cell receptor beta chain was determined in a study of shared clonotypes between healthy human individuals. About the study: Researchers assigned three CD4 naive, three CD4 memory, two CD8 naive and one CD8 memory plate to each donor.

Study results and caveats: Memory subsets generally showed smaller estimated richness than naive subsets did. A limitation of the genetic and exposure-history diversity represented arose from few donors.

This clone has a handful of counts. Its antigen is unknown. Germline lookup yields CDR1 GTSNPN and CDR2 SVGIG (reference sequence). This CDR3 has 15 residues. TCRdb's table, derived via immunoSEQ multiplex PCR, lists solely in-frame clones and lacks some. The data hold approximately 940,000 clones, with more than 75% observed a single time. The rearrangement uses TRBV30 and TRBJ2-5, with 7 bases fitting TRBD1. The assigned J gene may be wrong: the sequence end matches TRBJ2-7 better. The sample taken for sequencing was memory CD4+ T cells sorted from blood. Subset meaning: CD45RA-negative fraction. This TCR came from a young man in good health. CDR3 sequence reads: CAWSIDDRAAYEQYF. The CDR3, as DNA: TGTGCCTGGAGTATAGACGACAGGGCTGCCTACGAGCAGTACTTC.